Each of the 22 T cell receptor beta chains below was sequenced from the same sample in a study of blood T cells in healthy people across ages. PCR was performed a second time for about 7 to 12 cycles using a sample-barcoded 5' primer and a J-beta primer mix. One entry per CDR3 protein results from TCRdb running MiXCR on the 5' RACE reads. The sample carries hundreds of thousands of distinct CDR3 sequences, approximately 44% recorded once. The specimen was blood. All receptors come from a man aged 55 to 70 in good health.

DNA of the CDR3: TGTGCCATCAGTGATCCGGAGGGGCGGGGGTCCTCCAATCAGCCCCAGCATTTT. Protein sequence: CAISDPEGRGSSNQPQHF. The chain employs TRBV10-3 and TRBJ1-5, with D possibly matching TRBD1 (5 bases). This CDR3 has 18 residues. Trimming took off 3 bases at V and 3 bases at J, with 21 bases between the two ends. Germline CDR1 ENHRY, CDR2 SYGVKD.

This sequence joins TRBV6-1 and TRBJ2-7; D ambiguous. The CDR3 has 14 amino acids. CDR1 and CDR2 from the germline V gene are MNHNS and SASEGT. Trimming took off 1 base at V and 3 bases at J, with 10 bases between the two ends. The CDR3 loop reads CASSEGWENYEQYF. DNA of the CDR3: TGTGCCAGCAGTGAAGGGTGGGAAAACTACGAGCAGTACTTC.

The chain recombines TRBV5-1 with TRBJ2-1; 10 nucleotides line up with TRBD2. CDR3 length: 15 residues. Germline loops: CDR1 SGHRS, CDR2 YFSETQ. The junction had 7 bases not matched to a gene; V was cut back by 0 bases and J by 10 bases. This CDR3 is CASSLELAGVREQFF. The CDR3 nucleotides are TGCGCCAGCAGCTTGGAGCTAGCGGGGGTTCGGGAGCAGTTCTTC.

This clonotype was counted many times. The chain combines TRBV29-1 with TRBJ1-1; the D is unclear. V was shortened by 3 bases and J by 3 bases, with 11 bases between the two germline ends. The CDR3 spans 13 residues. Germline V gene data show CDR1 as SQVTM and CDR2 as ANQGSEA. The CDR3 nucleotides are TGCAGCGTTGAGAGGGTCGGGGACACTGAAGCTTTCTTT. Its protein is CSVERVGDTEAFF.

The rearrangement uses TRBV12-3 or TRBV12-4 and TRBJ1-5; 8 bases align to TRBD1. The CDR3 contains 16 residues. J gave up 3 bases and V 5 bases, and 9 bases lay outside the gene matches. CDR3 DNA sequence: TGTGCCAGCAGTCCCCCGGACAGGGATCTCAATCAGCCCCAGCATTTT. Protein sequence: CASSPPDRDLNQPQHF.

This clonotype appeared once. The rearrangement links TRBV18 to TRBJ1-4, with D unresolved. V was trimmed by 0 bases and J by 0 bases, leaving 8 bases between them. Germline values: CDR1 KGHSH, CDR2 LQKENI. The CDR3 contains 16 residues. The CDR3 DNA reads as TGTGCCAGCTCACCACCGGGAGGAGCAACTAATGAAAAACTGTTTTTT. Translation gives CASSPPGGATNEKLFF. Together with reference TRBV18 and TRBJ1-4, the CDR3 gives the full variable domain: NAGVMQNPRHLVRRRGQEARLRCSPMKGHSHVYWYRQLPEEGLKFMVYLQKENIIDESGMPKERFSAEFPKEGPSILRIQQVVRGDSAAYFCASSPPGGATNEKLFFGSGTQLSVL.

This clonotype was seen more than once but under ten times. This chain connects TRBV7-2 to TRBJ2-3; D gene ambiguous. Per germline, CDR1 SGHTA and CDR2 FQGNSA. The CDR3 runs to 15 residues. V was clipped by 3 bases and J by 0 bases, with 10 bases between them. The CDR3 sequence: CASSFSSLSTDTQYF. The CDR3 bases are TGTGCCAGCAGCTTTTCGTCTCTTAGCACAGATACGCAGTATTTT. Together with reference TRBV7-2 and TRBJ2-3, the CDR3 gives the full variable domain: GAGVSQSPSNKVTEKGKDVELRCDPISGHTALYWYRQSLGQGLEFLIYFQGNSAPDKSGLPSDRFSAERTGGSVSTLTIQRTQQEDSAVYLCASSFSSLSTDTQYFGPGTRLTVL.

The V call is TRBV6-2 or TRBV6-3, the J call TRBJ2-5; 9 bases line up with TRBD2. This CDR3 is built from 15 residues. Germline V gene lookup returns CDR1 MNHEY and CDR2 SVGEGT. J gave up 5 bases and V 5 bases, and 9 bases lay outside the gene matches. The CDR3, as DNA: TGTGCCAGCAGTACCGGGACTAGCCCAAGGGAGACCCAGTACTTC. The encoded protein is CASSTGTSPRETQYF.

This clonotype occurred a few times. The chain is built from TRBV20-1 and TRBJ1-1; 7 bases are shared with TRBD1. Trimming removed 1 base from V and 5 bases from J; junction bases left unmatched: 4. In germline, CDR1 is DFQATT, CDR2 SNEGSKA (reference sequence). The CDR3 is 13 amino acids. The CDR3 spells CSARGQGGTEAFF. The CDR3 region has the DNA TGCAGTGCTAGAGGACAGGGTGGAACTGAAGCTTTCTTT.

This chain uses TRBV7-4 with TRBJ1-5; D ambiguous. Looked up from germline, CDR1 is SGHVT and CDR2 is SQSDAQ. Trimming removed 5 bases at V and 1 base at J, with 12 bases between. This CDR3 spans 15 amino acids. CDR3 amino acids: CASSPDRTSNQPQHF. The CDR3 nucleotides are TGTGCCAGCAGCCCGGACCGAACAAGCAATCAGCCCCAGCATTTT.

V is TRBV3-1 and J is TRBJ2-5; no firm D call. CDR1 is LGHDT, CDR2 YNNKEL, per germline (reference sequence). V was shortened by 0 bases and J by 11 bases, with 16 bases between the two germline ends. The CDR3 runs 14 residues. This chain's CDR3 is CASSQDHISFGQYF. In nucleotides, the CDR3 is TGTGCCAGCAGCCAAGATCATATATCATTTGGGCAGTACTTC.

The chain has TRBV7-9 and TRBJ1-3, with 7 nucleotides matching TRBD1. The ends lost 4 bases at V and 0 bases at J; junction bases unmatched: 3. There are 15 residues in the CDR3. Per germline, CDR1 SEHNR and CDR2 FQNEAQ (reference sequence). The CDR3 bases are TGTGCCAGCAGCTCCGGACAGGCCTCTGGAAACACCATATATTTT. Residues: CASSSGQASGNTIYF.

The rearrangement joins TRBV9 to TRBJ2-5, with D perhaps matching TRBD1 (6 bases). This CDR3 has 15 residues. V lost 4 bases and J 3 bases, leaving 16 bases between the germline ends. The germline gives CDR1 SGDLS, CDR2 YYNGEE. The CDR3 DNA follows: TGTGCCAGCAGCCCCCGGGACATTTCAGAAGAGACCCAGTACTTC. It specifies CASSPRDISEETQYF.

The J gene is TRBJ2-7, the V gene TRBV7-9; D may be TRBD2 (7 bases). Trimming stripped 2 bases from V and 4 bases from J, with 18 bases between. The CDR3 runs 16 residues. Germline CDR1 reads SEHNR; CDR2 reads FQNEAQ (reference sequence). This CDR3 is CASSLKGGTGPYEQYF. CDR3 coding DNA: TGTGCCAGCAGCTTAAAGGGGGGGACGGGACCATACGAGCAGTACTTC.

A note on this clonotype: One end of the junction is discordant with germline, which a read error may explain. This chain links TRBV18 with TRBJ1-1, with no clear D. This CDR3 region has 12 residues. The V gene's germline CDR1 is KGHSH and CDR2 LQKENI. The CDR3 sequence: CASAPGNREAFF. The CDR3 DNA reads as TGTGCCAGCGCACCGGGCAACCGTGAAGCTTTCTTT.

This clonotype was seen many times. The rearrangement joins TRBV2 to TRBJ1-6; D call uncertain. Germline V gene data show CDR1 as SNHLY and CDR2 as FYNNEI. V gave up 1 base and J gave up 6 bases, with 4 bases separating them. This CDR3 has 13 residues. This CDR3 reads CASSEEVNSPLHF. The CDR3 nucleotides read TGTGCCAGCAGTGAAGAGGTTAATTCACCCCTCCACTTT.

The table lists this clonotype with a few counts. V and J are TRBV6-6 and TRBJ1-2; D is undetermined. Germline CDR1 MNHNY, CDR2 SVGAGI (reference sequence). Trimming removed 4 bases from V and 2 bases from J, with 11 bases in between. The CDR3 spans 14 residues. CDR3 amino acids: CASSSPVVNYGYTF. The CDR3 DNA follows: TGTGCCAGCAGTTCTCCCGTCGTAAACTATGGCTACACCTTC.

This rearrangement joins TRBV5-6 to TRBJ1-6; a possible D gene is TRBD1 (5 bases). The CDR3 covers 14 residues. Deletions cut 4 bases from V and 7 bases from J, with 12 bases between. Per germline, CDR1 SGHDT and CDR2 YYEEEE. CDR3 sequence reads: CASSAGTNNSPLHF. The CDR3 bases are TGTGCCAGCAGCGCCGGGACGAACAATTCACCCCTCCACTTT.

This clonotype was seen a single time. The chain carries TRBV10-3 and TRBJ2-2; D ambiguous. The CDR3 runs to 12 residues. V lost 7 bases, J lost 2 bases, and 5 bases lay in between. Germline lookup yields CDR1 ENHRY and CDR2 SYGVKD. The CDR3 protein is CAINRNTGELFF. The CDR3 DNA follows: TGTGCCATCAACAGAAACACCGGGGAGCTGTTTTTT.

The CDR3 protein is CASSSPGTGTYEQYF. The CDR3 DNA reads as TGTGCCAGCAGCTCGCCAGGGACAGGGACCTACGAGCAGTACTTC. The rearrangement joins TRBV5-5 to TRBJ2-7, with 9 positions matching TRBD1. The CDR3 loop spans 15 amino acids. V shed 3 bases, J shed 2 bases, and the junction held 6 bases outside the gene matches. The germline V gene encodes CDR1 SGHKS and CDR2 YYEKEE (reference sequence).

This clonotype has only a few counts. A read error may produce the germline difference seen at one junction end. J is TRBJ2-1 and V is TRBV12-3 or TRBV12-4; 10 nucleotides match TRBD1. The CDR3 sequence is 15 residues long. CDR3 in DNA: TGTGCCAGCAGGTTAGGACAGGGGGAGTATAATGAGCAGTTCTTC. This encodes CASRLGQGEYNEQFF.

The chain joins TRBV5-1 to TRBJ2-5, with D possibly matching TRBD2 (6 bases). V was clipped by 5 bases and J by 4 bases, with 18 bases between them. The CDR3 is 15 residues long. Germline values: CDR1 SGHRS, CDR2 YFSETQ. The CDR3, as DNA: TGCGCCAGCAGATCGGACTATTTTAACCGAGAGACCCAGTACTTC. It translates to CASRSDYFNRETQYF.